This TCR beta chain emerged from a study of T cell clusters in autoimmune cytopenias. Turning to the study itself: TRB sequencing had a median around 52,000 reads and under 2,500 distinct clonotypes per sample.

One tube held mixed TRB-A and TRB-B primer pools for touch-down PCR. TCRdb re-analyzed the multiplex PCR reads; it lists each CDR3 protein once, without DNA. In total, the table holds under 3,500 distinct CDR3 sequences. As for this clonotype: What it binds is not known.

Germline assignment: CDR1 MNHEY and CDR2 SMNVEV (reference sequence). This CDR3 region has 14 residues. About 37,500 genome equivalents of blood DNA were amplified for TRB. Findings and limits, study-wide: Physiological T cell clusters of healthy donors were apparently absent in primary autoimmune cytopenia patients. TRB repertoire shifts in secondary cytopenia and chronic lymphocytic leukemia mostly reflected lymphoma, not autoimmunity.

V is TRBV27 and J is TRBJ2-3; the D call of TRBD2 rests on TCRdb alone, since no DNA is present to check it. Sequences were obtained from peripheral blood. The sequence came from a human donor with an autoimmune cytopenia or autoimmune hepatitis (not recorded which). CDR3 residues: CASSHSGGADTQYF.